The present T cell receptor (beta chain) was sequenced within a study of T cell changes during pregnancy in multiple sclerosis. Germline CDR1 SGDLS, CDR2 YYNGEE. V lost 2 bases, J lost 1 base, and 0 bases stayed unmatched. CDR3 size: 15 residues. The method was immunoSEQ multiplex PCR; TCRdb's version includes in-frame clones alone and lacks a portion of them. The sample yields about 70,000 clones, roughly 92% seen once. The rearrangement uses TRBV9 and TRBJ2-6; TRBD1 aligns across 7 bases. The sequences come from CD8+ T cells from peripheral blood mononuclear cells, collected in the third trimester of pregnancy. The TCR comes from a female donor in good health, enrolled as a control in a pregnancy study. The CDR3 is CASSVTGSGANVLTF. CDR3 DNA sequence: TGTGCCAGCAGCGTGACAGGGTCTGGGGCCAACGTCCTGACTTTC.